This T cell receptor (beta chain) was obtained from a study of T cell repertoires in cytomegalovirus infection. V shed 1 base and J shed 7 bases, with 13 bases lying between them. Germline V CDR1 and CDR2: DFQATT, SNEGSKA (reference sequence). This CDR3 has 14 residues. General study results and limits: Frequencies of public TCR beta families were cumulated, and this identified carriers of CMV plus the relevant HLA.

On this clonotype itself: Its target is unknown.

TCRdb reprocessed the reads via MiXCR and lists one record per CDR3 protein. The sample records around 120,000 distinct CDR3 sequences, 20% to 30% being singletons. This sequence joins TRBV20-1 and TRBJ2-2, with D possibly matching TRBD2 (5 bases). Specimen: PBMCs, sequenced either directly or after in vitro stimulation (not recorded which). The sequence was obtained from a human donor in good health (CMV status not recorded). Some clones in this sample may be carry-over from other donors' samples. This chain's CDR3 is CSARVTGNHGELFF. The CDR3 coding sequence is TGCAGTGCTAGAGTTACGGGAAATCACGGGGAGCTGTTTTTT.